One T cell receptor (beta chain) is described in this entry. Antigen: not known. This CDR3 region has 19 residues. The V gene's germline CDR1 is MDHEN and CDR2 SYDVKM. J was trimmed by 0 bases and V by 2 bases; bases with no gene match: 8. Those donating, healthy Caucasian individuals from Russia, were aged roughly 6 to 95. This sample was included in a study of blood T cells in healthy people across ages. The study's findings and limits: Nothing was known about donor CMV status, and this possibly confounded expanded clonotype changes.

A sample-barcoded 5' primer and a J-beta primer mix were used in a second PCR of roughly 6 to 11 cycles. Each CDR3 protein is one row after TCRdb ran MiXCR on the 5' RACE reads. The sample has 630,000 or so distinct CDR3 sequences; about 30% are singletons. The chain combines TRBV28 with TRBJ2-1, with TRBD1 matching over 12 bases. This receptor was obtained from a woman at least 80 years old in good health. The sequencing sample was made of blood. The CDR3 here is CASSLRGQGALSSYNEQFF. For the CDR3, the DNA is TGTGCCAGCAGTTTACGGGGACAGGGGGCGTTGAGCTCCTACAATGAGCAGTTCTTC.